The source of this TCR beta chain is a study of T cells in women clearing cervical HPV infection. In the case of this clone: The CDR3 end falls 3 residues outside the read, so it is completed with the germline J gene.

The germline V gene has CDR1 SGDLS and CDR2 YYNGEE. J lost 6 bases, V lost 3 bases, and 5 bases had no gene match. The CDR3 has 13 amino acids. The assay was immunoSEQ multiplex PCR, and TCRdb's table has in-frame clones only and misses some. This sample lists about 35,000 clones; its ten largest clones have 6% to 8%. This receptor was identified in a woman aged 18-70 years with a cervical HPV16 infection that either progressed to CIN3+ or cleared (not recorded which). The source material was blood buffy coat. The chain is built from TRBV9 and TRBJ1-2; TRBD1 matches at 7 bases. The sequenced CDR3 bases are TGTGCCAGCAGCGCATTACAGGGGAATGGC. This codes for CASSALQGNG. The complete CDR3 protein is CASSALQGNGYTF.